The rows below give T cell receptor beta chains drawn from one sample of a study of blood T cell repertoires in COVID-19. Only in-frame clones appear in the TCRdb table, and some are missing; sequencing was by immunoSEQ multiplex PCR. The data contain just over 150,000 clones, around 80% of them singletons. The sample consisted of peripheral blood. These receptor sequences come from a man aged 60 to 75 with acute or convalescent COVID-19. Each CDR3 is given with its conserved first and last residue. A D gene is named only where the DNA matches it firmly. The size of a clone is reported for some rows only, either as once, few or many, or as a class for expanded clones.

NA	TRBD1	TRBV30	TRBJ2-7	CAWTMTGSGYEQYF	TGTGCCTGGACCATGACAGGGAGTGGGTACGAGCAGTACTTC
NA	NA	TRBV19	TRBJ1-1	CASSVDRLMNTEAFF	TGTGCCAGTAGTGTTGACAGATTGATGAACACTGAAGCTTTCTTT
once	TRBD2	TRBV4-1	TRBJ2-1	CASSQGASRERSYNEQFF	TGCGCCAGCAGCCAAGGGGCCTCGCGGGAGAGATCCTACAATGAGCAGTTCTTC
NA	NA	TRBV7-3	TRBJ2-5	CASSWGGEETQYF	TGTGCCAGCAGCTGGGGCGGGGAAGAGACCCAGTACTTC
NA	NA	TRBV28	TRBJ1-2	CAGAAPKDFGYTF	TGTGCTGGGGCCGCACCCAAAGACTTTGGCTACACCTTC
NA	NA	TRBV3-1/TRBV3-2	TRBJ1-2	CASSQRREDYGYTF	TGTGCCAGCAGCCAACGGAGGGAGGATTATGGCTACACCTTC
NA	TRBD1	TRBV4-2	TRBJ1-2	CASSPGGGTGGNYGYTF	TGTGCCAGCAGCCCTGGGGGTGGTACAGGGGGTAACTATGGCTACACCTTC
NA	TRBD2	TRBV9	TRBJ2-1	CASTRTGGPKELQFF	TGTGCCAGCACACGTACGGGGGGGCCTAAAGAGCTTCAGTTCTTC
NA	NA	TRBV7-2	TRBJ1-5	CASSLGTASNQPQHF	TGTGCCAGCAGCTTAGGGACAGCTAGTAATCAGCCCCAGCATTTT
NA	TRBD2	TRBV6-2/TRBV6-3	TRBJ2-1	CASSLPWTSGGAGYNEQFF	TGTGCCAGCAGTCTCCCCTGGACTAGCGGGGGGGCAGGCTACAATGAGCAGTTCTTC
few	NA	TRBV10-1	TRBJ1-4	CASSLVPRGANEKLFF	TGCGCCAGCAGCCTCGTTCCCCGGGGGGCTAATGAAAAACTGTTTTTT
NA	TRBD1	TRBV9	TRBJ1-5	CASSAGGWSQPQHF	TGTGCCAGCAGCGCAGGGGGGTGGAGTCAGCCCCAGCATTTT
NA	NA	TRBV4-3	TRBJ1-1	CASSRFGTTTPEAFF	TGCGCCAGCAGCCGGTTTGGCACCACGACACCTGAAGCTTTCTTT
NA	TRBD1	TRBV7-3	TRBJ2-2	CASSPTTGGGNTGELFF	TGTGCCAGCAGCCCAACAACAGGGGGTGGAAACACCGGGGAGCTGTTTTTT
NA	TRBD1	TRBV6-2/TRBV6-3	TRBJ2-7	CASSYSDRSYEQYF	TGTGCCAGCAGTTACTCGGACAGGAGCTACGAGCAGTACTTC
NA	NA	TRBV19	TRBJ2-3	CASTPPGVSDTQYF	TGTGCCAGTACCCCCCCCGGGGTGTCAGATACGCAGTATTTT
NA	TRBD2	TRBV13	TRBJ2-5	CASSLVGLAGVGETQYF	TGTGCCAGCAGCTTAGTAGGACTAGCGGGAGTTGGAGAGACCCAGTACTTC
NA	TRBD1	TRBV6-5	TRBJ2-1	CASSYTGTGSNEQFF	TGTGCCAGCAGTTACACCGGGACAGGGTCCAATGAGCAGTTCTTC
NA	NA	TRBV6-1	TRBJ1-3	CASSEHPGSQPGNTIYF	TGTGCCAGCAGTGAGCACCCCGGGAGCCAGCCGGGAAACACCATATATTTT
NA	NA	TRBV18	TRBJ2-3	CASSPGQLSTDTQYF	TGTGCCAGCTCACCGGGACAACTTAGCACAGATACGCAGTATTTT
NA	NA	TRBV4-3	TRBJ1-2	CASSQEAGNFYGYTF	TGCGCCAGCAGCCAAGAAGCAGGGAATTTCTATGGCTACACCTTC
NA	TRBD1	TRBV10-3	TRBJ1-4	CAISEPGSGTGDEKLFF	TGTGCCATCAGTGAGCCTGGCTCCGGGACAGGGGACGAAAAACTGTTTTTT
few	TRBD1	TRBV19	TRBJ1-1	CASSISYRTGIYETEAFF	TGTGCCAGTAGTATTAGTTATCGGACAGGGATCTACGAGACTGAAGCTTTCTTT
NA	TRBD1	TRBV19	TRBJ1-2	CASTLSGTGRGYTF	TGTGCCAGTACCCTCTCCGGGACAGGGAGAGGCTACACCTTC
once	NA	TRBV18	TRBJ2-2	CASSPRQNPNTGELFF	TGTGCCAGCTCACCCAGACAGAATCCGAACACCGGGGAGCTGTTTTTT
NA	TRBD1	TRBV28	TRBJ2-1	CASFTGGSYNEQFF	TGTGCCAGCTTCACAGGGGGCTCCTACAATGAGCAGTTCTTC
NA	NA	TRBV4-1	TRBJ1-5	CASSHTAGTSNQPQHF	TGCGCCAGCAGCCATACCGCAGGGACAAGCAATCAGCCCCAGCATTTT
NA	NA	TRBV5-1	TRBJ1-1	CASRATGNTEAFF	TGCGCCAGCAGAGCGACAGGGAACACTGAAGCTTTCTTT
NA	NA	TRBV9	TRBJ2-3	CASSVGSVDTQYF	TGTGCCAGCAGCGTAGGTTCGGTGGATACGCAGTATTTT
NA	NA	TRBV6-5	TRBJ1-1	CASSSPGQGTEAFF	TGTGCCAGCAGTTCGCCCGGGCAGGGGACTGAAGCTTTCTTT
once	NA	TRBV6-4	TRBJ2-7	CASEDYEQYF	TGTGCCAGCGAGGATTACGAGCAGTACTTC
NA	TRBD2	TRBV7-2	TRBJ2-7	CASSLARLAGTQYF	TGTGCCAGCAGCTTAGCGCGTCTAGCGGGGACGCAGTACTTC
once	TRBD1	TRBV3-1/TRBV3-2	TRBJ1-6	CASSQGRGTAELSPLHF	TGTGCCAGCAGCCAAGGCCGTGGGACAGCGGAACTCTCACCCCTCCACTTT
NA	TRBD1	TRBV19	TRBJ2-5	CASSSGAGGTETQYF	TGTGCCAGTAGTAGCGGGGCAGGGGGCACGGAGACCCAGTACTTC
NA	TRBD2	TRBV28	TRBJ2-7	CASSLPLAGASYEQYF	TGTGCCAGCAGTTTACCACTAGCGGGAGCCTCCTACGAGCAGTACTTC
NA	TRBD2	TRBV7-2	TRBJ2-3	CASSLFAGGSGDTQYF	TGTGCCAGCAGCTTATTTGCGGGGGGTTCAGGAGATACGCAGTATTTT
NA	TRBD1	TRBV2	TRBJ1-2	CASSLTGGVYGYTF	TGTGCCAGCAGTCTAACAGGGGGCGTCTATGGCTACACCTTC
NA	NA	TRBV1	TRBJ1-6	CTSSQDWGPRVGVENSPLHF	TGCACCAGCAGCCAAGATTGGGGCCCCCGGGTAGGGGTTGAGAATTCACCCCTCCACTTT
NA	NA	TRBV27	TRBJ2-1	CASSSPSRAIAEQFF	TGTGCCAGCAGTTCCCCCTCGAGGGCGATTGCTGAGCAGTTCTTC
NA	TRBD2	TRBV19	TRBJ2-1	CASSTLRLAGVNEQFF	TGTGCCAGTAGTACCTTGAGGCTAGCGGGGGTGAATGAGCAGTTCTTC
few	NA	TRBV24-1	TRBJ2-1	CATSDPMGGDHEQFF	TGTGCCACCAGTGACCCAATGGGGGGTGACCATGAGCAGTTCTTC
NA	NA	TRBV6-5	TRBJ2-5	CASKDVGRGQETQYF	TGTGCCAGCAAGGATGTGGGGCGGGGTCAAGAGACCCAGTACTTC
NA	NA	TRBV9	TRBJ1-3	CASSANTRHRAGPGNTIYF	TGTGCCAGCAGCGCCAATACCCGACACAGGGCGGGTCCAGGAAACACCATATATTTT
NA	NA	TRBV18	TRBJ2-7	CASSPSRPGTGNEQYF	TGTGCCAGCTCACCATCAAGACCGGGAACAGGGAACGAGCAGTACTTC
NA	TRBD1	TRBV28	TRBJ2-7	CASSLLGQGHTYEQYF	TGTGCCAGCAGTTTACTCGGACAGGGGCATACCTACGAGCAGTACTTC
NA	TRBD1	TRBV6-1	TRBJ1-5	CASSWGTGDQPQHF	TGTGCCAGCAGCTGGGGGACAGGGGATCAGCCCCAGCATTTT
NA	NA	TRBV12-2	TRBJ1-6	CASRFSQSRRSDRTVNNSPLHF	TGTGCAAGTCGCTTCTCCCAGTCGAGGCGGTCGGACCGGACAGTTAATAATTCACCCCTCCACTTT
NA	NA	TRBV9	TRBJ2-5	CASSRTGMETQYF	TGTGCCAGCAGCCGCACAGGGATGGAGACCCAGTACTTC
NA	TRBD1	TRBV19	TRBJ2-7	CASVKTGSYEQYF	TGTGCCAGTGTCAAGACAGGGAGCTACGAGCAGTACTTC
NA	TRBD1	TRBV9	TRBJ1-3	CASSVGQGGGSGNTIYF	TGTGCCAGCAGTGTAGGACAGGGGGGAGGCTCTGGAAACACCATATATTTT
NA	NA	TRBV21-1	TRBJ1-3	CASSAIKQGAPGNTIYF	TGTGCCAGCAGCGCCATAAAACAGGGGGCGCCCGGAAACACCATATATTTT